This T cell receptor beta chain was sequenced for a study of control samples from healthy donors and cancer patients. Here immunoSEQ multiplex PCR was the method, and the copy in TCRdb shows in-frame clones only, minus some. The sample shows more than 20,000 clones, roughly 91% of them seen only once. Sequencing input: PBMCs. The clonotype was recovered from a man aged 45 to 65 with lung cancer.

CDR3 loop: CASRPSPSPGSYNEQFF. The CDR3 nucleotides are TGCGCCAGCAGACCTTCCCCCTCTCCAGGGTCCTACAATGAGCAGTTCTTC. V and J are TRBV5-1 and TRBJ2-1; D may be TRBD1 (5 bases). The CDR3 spans 17 residues. V gave up 5 bases and J gave up 1 base, with 19 bases separating them. Germline V CDR1 and CDR2: SGHRS, YFSETQ.